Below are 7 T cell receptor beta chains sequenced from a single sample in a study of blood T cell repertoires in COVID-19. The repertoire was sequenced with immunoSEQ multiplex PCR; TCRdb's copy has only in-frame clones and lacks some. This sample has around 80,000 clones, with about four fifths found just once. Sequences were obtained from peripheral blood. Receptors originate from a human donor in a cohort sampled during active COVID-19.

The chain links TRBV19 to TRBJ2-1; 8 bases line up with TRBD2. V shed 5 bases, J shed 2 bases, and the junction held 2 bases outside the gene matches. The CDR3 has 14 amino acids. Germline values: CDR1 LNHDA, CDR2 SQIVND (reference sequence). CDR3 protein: CASSPGGPYNEQFF. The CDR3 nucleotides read TGTGCCAGTAGTCCGGGGGGGCCCTACAATGAGCAGTTCTTC.

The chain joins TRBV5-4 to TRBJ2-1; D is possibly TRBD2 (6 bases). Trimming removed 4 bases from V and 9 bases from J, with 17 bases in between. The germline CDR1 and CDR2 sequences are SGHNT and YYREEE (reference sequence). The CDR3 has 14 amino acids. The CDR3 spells CASSITGTQGEQFF. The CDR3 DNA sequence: TGTGCCAGCAGCATTACCGGGACTCAAGGTGAGCAGTTCTTC. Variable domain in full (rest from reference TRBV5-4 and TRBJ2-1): ETGVTQSPTHLIKTRGQQVTLRCSSQSGHNTVSWYQQALGQGPQFIFQYYREEENGRGNFPPRFSGLQFPNYSSELNVNALELDDSALYLCASSITGTQGEQFFGPGTRLTVL.

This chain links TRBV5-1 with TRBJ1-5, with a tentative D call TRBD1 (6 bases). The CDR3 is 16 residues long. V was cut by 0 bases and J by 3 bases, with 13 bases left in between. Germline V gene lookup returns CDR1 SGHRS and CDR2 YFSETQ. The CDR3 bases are TGCGCCAGCAGCTTGGGTGCAGGGGTGGACAATCAGCCCCAGCATTTT. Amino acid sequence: CASSLGAGVDNQPQHF.

The DNA of the CDR3 is TGTGCCAGCAGTTACCCCGGACAGGGGGCGCGGAATGAGCAGTTCTTC. As protein: CASSYPGQGARNEQFF. The chain has TRBV6-5 and TRBJ2-1; 11 nucleotides align to TRBD1. After removal of 2 bases from V and 7 bases from J, the junction contained 7 bases not matched to a gene. The CDR3 runs to 16 residues. CDR1 is MNHEY, CDR2 SVGAGI, per germline.

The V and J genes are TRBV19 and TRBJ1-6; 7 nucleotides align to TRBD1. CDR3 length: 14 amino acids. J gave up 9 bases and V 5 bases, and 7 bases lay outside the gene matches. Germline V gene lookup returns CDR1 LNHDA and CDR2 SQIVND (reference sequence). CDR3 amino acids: CASSQIGGSSPLHF. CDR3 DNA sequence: TGTGCCAGTAGTCAAATAGGGGGCAGTTCACCCCTCCACTTT.

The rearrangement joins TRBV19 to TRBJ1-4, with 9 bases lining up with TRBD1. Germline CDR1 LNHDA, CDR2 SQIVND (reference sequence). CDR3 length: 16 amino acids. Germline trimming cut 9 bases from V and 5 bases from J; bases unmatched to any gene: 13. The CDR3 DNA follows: TGTGCCAGCACTTCGTCCGGGACAGGGTCGAATGAAAAACTGTTTTTT. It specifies CASTSSGTGSNEKLFF.

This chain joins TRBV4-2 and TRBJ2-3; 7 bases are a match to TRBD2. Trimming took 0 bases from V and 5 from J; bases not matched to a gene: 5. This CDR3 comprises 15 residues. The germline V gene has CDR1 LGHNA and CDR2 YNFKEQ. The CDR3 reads CASSQERVAGDTQYF. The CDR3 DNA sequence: TGTGCCAGCAGCCAAGAGCGGGTAGCGGGAGATACGCAGTATTTT.